The rows below give T cell receptor beta chains drawn from one sample of a study of T cells in Graves' hyperthyroidism and ophthalmopathy. TCRdb re-called the multiplex PCR reads through MiXCR, storing one row per CDR3 protein. Altogether approximately 630,000 distinct CDR3 sequences are present, roughly 17% being singletons, with the ten largest covering 3% to 4%. The sequenced material came from blood. These receptors all come from a woman aged 25 to 45 with Graves' hyperthyroidism. Both conserved end residues are part of each CDR3. The D gene is left open where the match is weak. Only some rows state a clone size, as once, few, many or a class for expanded clones.

j_call	d_call	v_call	clone_size	cdr3_aa	cdr3_nt
TRBJ1-2	.	TRBV30	.	CAWSNYRYTF	TGTGCCTGGTCTAACTATCGCTACACCTTC
TRBJ1-5	.	TRBV6-5	.	CASSYYRVNQPQHF	TGTGCCAGCAGTTACTACAGGGTTAATCAGCCCCAGCATTTT
TRBJ2-1	TRBD2	TRBV28	many	CASRQTSGRANEQFF	TGTGCCAGCAGACAGACTAGCGGGAGGGCAAATGAGCAGTTCTTC
TRBJ1-2	.	TRBV9	many	CASSAPSQGAGDGYTF	TGTGCCAGCAGCGCGCCCTCACAGGGTGCTGGCGATGGCTACACCTTC
TRBJ2-3	TRBD2	TRBV18	.	CASSPRLGLETDTQYF	TGTGCCAGCTCACCACGGCTGGGACTAGAGACAGATACGCAGTATTTT
TRBJ2-1	.	TRBV27	many	CASSLLLAGNEQFF	TGTGCCAGCAGTTTATTGCTAGCCGGAAATGAGCAGTTCTTC
TRBJ2-7	TRBD2	TRBV5-1	many	CASSLVSGTSTYEQYF	TGCGCCAGCAGCTTGGTTAGCGGGACCTCAACCTACGAGCAGTACTTC
TRBJ1-4	TRBD1	TRBV6-2/TRBV6-3	.	CASSHPDRGKSRNEKLFF	TGTGCCAGCAGCCACCCGGACAGGGGGAAGTCTAGAAATGAAAAACTGTTTTTT
TRBJ2-1	TRBD2	TRBV30	few	CAGTSGSSHNEQFF	TGTGCTGGGACTAGCGGGAGCTCCCACAATGAGCAGTTCTTC
TRBJ1-6	.	TRBV6-2/TRBV6-3	few	CASSYSGAAGSPLHF	TGTGCCAGCAGTTACTCCGGGGCTGCGGGTTCACCCCTCCACTTT
TRBJ2-1	TRBD1	TRBV7-9	.	CASTTGGYNEQFF	TGTGCCAGCACCACAGGGGGTTACAATGAGCAGTTCTTC
TRBJ2-1	.	TRBV7-2	many	CASSLRFIGDSSYNEQFF	TGTGCCAGCAGCTTAAGATTTATAGGGGACTCCTCCTACAATGAGCAGTTCTTC
TRBJ2-7	.	TRBV20-1	many	CSARDYEQYF	TGCAGTGCAAGGGACTACGAGCAGTACTTC
TRBJ2-4	TRBD2	TRBV20-1	few	CSALGLAGGRSKNIQYF	TGCAGTGCTCTTGGACTAGCGGGAGGGCGTTCCAAAAACATTCAGTACTTC
TRBJ2-3	TRBD2	TRBV28	many	CASCIVGASGRTDTQYF	TGTGCCAGCTGCATTGTAGGGGCTAGCGGGAGGACAGATACGCAGTATTTT
TRBJ2-7	.	TRBV12-3/TRBV12-4	many	CASSLLGLGSYEQYF	TGTGCCAGCAGTTTATTGGGGCTTGGTTCCTACGAGCAGTACTTC
TRBJ2-4	TRBD1	TRBV29-1	.	CSAVTGQGVAKNIQYF	TGCAGCGCCGTGACCGGACAGGGAGTAGCCAAAAACATTCAGTACTTC
TRBJ2-2	.	TRBV20-1	few	CSASIAATGELFF	TGCAGTGCTAGTATCGCGGCCACCGGGGAGCTGTTTTTT
TRBJ1-3	TRBD1	TRBV20-1	.	CSAPVPGGGSGNTIYF	TGCAGTGCCCCTGTTCCAGGGGGAGGCTCTGGAAACACCATATATTTT
TRBJ1-1	TRBD1	TRBV9	many	CASTRQGENTEAFF	TGTGCCAGCACCAGACAGGGAGAGAACACTGAAGCTTTCTTT
TRBJ2-7	TRBD2	TRBV20-1	few	CSAKAGTSGYEQYF	TGCAGTGCTAAAGCCGGGACTAGCGGCTACGAGCAGTACTTC
TRBJ2-5	.	TRBV6-2/TRBV6-3	many	CASTTGRTEETQYF	TGTGCCAGCACCACAGGGAGGACAGAAGAGACCCAGTACTTC
TRBJ1-1	.	TRBV11-3	many	CASSLELRANTEAFF	TGTGCCAGCAGCTTAGAACTGCGAGCGAACACTGAAGCTTTCTTT
TRBJ2-5	.	TRBV6-2/TRBV6-3	few	CASSWPPTPQETQYF	TGTGCCAGCAGTTGGCCCCCCACTCCTCAAGAGACCCAGTACTTC
TRBJ2-5	.	TRBV3-1	many	CASRALGETQYF	TGTGCCAGCAGGGCCCTCGGGGAGACCCAGTACTTC
TRBJ2-7	.	TRBV27	.	CAIRPRRVLQEQYF	TGTGCCATCCGTCCCCGTAGGGTCTTACAAGAGCAGTACTTC
TRBJ2-3	TRBD2	TRBV3-1	many	CASSQRLAGDTQYF	TGTGCCAGCAGCCAACGACTAGCGGGAGATACGCAGTATTTT
TRBJ1-2	.	TRBV20-1	few	CSAVSPGTTEGYTF	TGCAGTGCCGTCTCCCCCGGGACGACGGAGGGCTACACCTTC
TRBJ1-6	.	TRBV12-3/TRBV12-4	.	CASSLVEGRHNSPLHF	TGTGCCAGCAGTTTAGTGGAAGGGCGACATAATTCACCCCTCCACTTT
TRBJ1-1	.	TRBV2	.	CASSRDGGAFF	TGTGCCAGCAGTCGCGATGGGGGAGCTTTCTTT
TRBJ1-6	TRBD1	TRBV2	.	CASTSGQGGGPLHF	TGTGCCAGCACCTCGGGACAGGGTGGGGGACCCCTCCACTTT
TRBJ2-7	.	TRBV2	many	CASSEAAPYEQYF	TGTGCCAGCAGTGAAGCCGCGCCCTACGAGCAGTACTTC
TRBJ1-2	.	TRBV28	few	CASWTEPLYGYTF	TGTGCCAGCTGGACCGAACCTCTCTATGGCTACACCTTC
TRBJ2-5	TRBD1	TRBV28	few	CASSQQGEETQYF	TGTGCCAGCAGTCAACAGGGGGAAGAGACCCAGTACTTC
TRBJ1-2	.	TRBV6-1	many	CASKKSNEYGYTF	TGTGCCAGCAAGAAATCTAACGAGTATGGCTACACCTTC
TRBJ2-7	.	TRBV24-1	many	CATSPGHTTREQYF	TGTGCCACCAGCCCGGGACATACTACGAGGGAGCAGTACTTC
TRBJ1-2	TRBD1	TRBV7-9	few	CASSLSDRAHGYTF	TGTGCCAGCAGCCTATCGGACAGGGCGCATGGCTACACCTTC
TRBJ2-7	TRBD2	TRBV5-1	.	CASRAEGGASYEQYF	TGCGCCAGCAGAGCAGAGGGAGGGGCCTCCTACGAGCAGTACTTC